The rows below give T cell receptor beta chains drawn from one sample of a study of shared clonotypes between healthy human individuals. The assay was immunoSEQ multiplex PCR, and TCRdb's table has in-frame clones only and misses some. The sample yields 450,000 to 650,000 clones, around 81% seen once. Sequencing used PBMCs. Every receptor here comes from a woman in her forties in good health. Some clones in this sample may be carry-over from other donors' samples. CDR3s include the opening cysteine and the closing phenylalanine or tryptophan. The order of the fields is clone size, J gene, V gene, D gene, CDR3 protein, CDR3 DNA. D genes are given only for firm matches. Size is stated for part of the rows, as once, few or many counts, or as a class when the clone is expanded.

NA,TRBJ2-7,TRBV5-1,NA,CASSPEDPSYEQYF,TGCGCCAGCAGCCCCGAGGATCCCTCCTACGAGCAGTACTTC
NA,TRBJ1-4,TRBV7-8,TRBD1,CASSSERVRGPGKLFF,TGTGCCAGCAGCTCCGAGAGGGTCAGGGGGCCCGGAAAACTGTTTTTT
NA,TRBJ1-4,TRBV21-1,NA,CASSPPWNEKLFF,TGTGCCAGCAGCCCCCCTTGGAATGAAAAACTGTTTTTT
NA,TRBJ2-1,TRBV29-1,NA,CSVGTGNEQFF,TGCAGCGTTGGGACGGGCAATGAGCAGTTCTTC
NA,TRBJ2-1,TRBV27,NA,CASSLFEGYNEQFF,TGTGCCAGCAGTTTATTTGAGGGCTACAATGAGCAGTTCTTC
NA,TRBJ2-2,TRBV15,NA,CATSRDRSRSPTGELFF,TGTGCCACCAGCAGAGACCGAAGCCGGAGTCCCACCGGGGAGCTGTTTTTT
NA,TRBJ1-2,TRBV7-2,NA,CASSLGTAGYTF,TGTGCCAGCAGCTTAGGGACAGCTGGCTACACCTTC
many,TRBJ2-7,TRBV7-2,NA,CASSRSGGTVSYEQYF,TGTGCCAGCAGCCGCAGCGGCGGGACAGTCTCCTACGAGCAGTACTTC
NA,TRBJ1-1,TRBV21-1,NA,CASSKRGHGGNTEAFF,TGTGCCAGCAGCAAAAGGGGGCACGGGGGGAACACTGAAGCTTTCTTT
NA,TRBJ2-5,TRBV7-9,TRBD2,CASSMPGLAQETQYF,TGTGCCAGCAGCATGCCGGGACTAGCCCAAGAGACCCAGTACTTC
few,TRBJ2-2,TRBV5-1,TRBD1,CASSWTGVAGELFF,TGCGCCAGCAGCTGGACAGGGGTTGCCGGGGAGCTGTTTTTT
NA,TRBJ2-5,TRBV14,NA,CASSQIGDTLYF,TGTGCCAGCAGCCAAATCGGAGACACGCTATACTTC
NA,TRBJ2-1,TRBV9,NA,CASSVAPHNEQFF,TGTGCCAGCAGCGTAGCACCGCACAATGAGCAGTTCTTC
NA,TRBJ1-1,TRBV10-3,TRBD1,CAIRTTGGNTEAFF,TGTGCCATCAGGACGACAGGGGGGAACACTGAAGCTTTCTTT
once,TRBJ2-7,TRBV30,TRBD1,CAWSRTGLHF,TGTGCCTGGAGTAGGACAGGGTTGCACTTC
few,TRBJ1-1,TRBV11-3,TRBD1,CASSHPPRDRGKNTEAFF,TGTGCCAGCAGCCACCCCCCCCGGGACAGGGGAAAGAACACTGAAGCTTTCTTT
NA,TRBJ1-1,TRBV7-2,NA,CASKQNMNTEAFF,TGTGCCAGTAAACAGAACATGAACACTGAAGCTTTCTTT
NA,TRBJ2-7,TRBV4-3,NA,CASSQEVGRVYEQYF,TGCGCCAGCAGCCAAGAAGTTGGCAGGGTCTACGAGCAGTACTTC
NA,TRBJ2-6,TRBV5-4,NA,CASSPRRSGANVLTF,TGTGCCAGCAGCCCCCGGCGCTCTGGGGCCAACGTCCTGACTTTC
NA,TRBJ2-1,TRBV5-4,NA,CASSSTTGPRVKQFF,TGTGCCAGCAGCTCAACTACAGGCCCGCGTGTTAAGCAGTTCTTC
NA,TRBJ1-5,TRBV15,NA,CATSRDNQPQHF,TGTGCCACCAGCAGAGACAATCAGCCCCAGCATTTT
NA,TRBJ1-1,TRBV27,NA,CASSFGAAMNTEAFF,TGTGCCAGCAGTTTTGGGGCAGCCATGAACACTGAAGCTTTCTTT
NA,TRBJ2-2,TRBV27,NA,CASSWVGSYTGELFF,TGTGCCAGCAGTTGGGTCGGTTCCTACACCGGGGAGCTGTTTTTT
NA,TRBJ2-2,TRBV28,TRBD1,CASSSTGGNTGELFF,TGTGCCAGCAGTTCCACAGGGGGGAACACCGGGGAGCTGTTTTTT
once,TRBJ2-1,TRBV5-1,NA,CASRTGGGYNEQFF,TGCGCCAGCAGGACTGGGGGTGGGTACAATGAGCAGTTCTTC
NA,TRBJ2-7,TRBV6-5,NA,CASSYSDTAYEQYF,TGTGCCAGCAGTTACTCTGATACAGCCTACGAGCAGTACTTC
few,TRBJ2-6,TRBV11-1,NA,CASRQTGSGANVLTF,TGTGCCAGCAGACAAACAGGGTCTGGGGCCAACGTCCTGACTTTC
NA,TRBJ2-5,TRBV5-1,TRBD2,CASRGLAETQYF,TGCGCCAGCAGGGGACTAGCGGAGACCCAGTACTTC
NA,TRBJ2-7,TRBV4-2,NA,CASSQLTPPYEQYF,TGTGCCAGCAGCCAATTAACCCCTCCCTACGAGCAGTACTTC
NA,TRBJ2-2,TRBV2,TRBD2,CASNGLAELRNTGELFF,TGTGCCAGCAATGGACTAGCGGAGCTAAGGAACACCGGGGAGCTGTTTTTT
NA,TRBJ1-1,TRBV2,TRBD1,CASTNTPAGGTEAFF,TGTGCCAGCACCAATACGCCGGCAGGGGGCACTGAAGCTTTCTTT
NA,TRBJ2-7,TRBV6-6,TRBD2,CASSYTASGSSYEQYF,TGTGCCAGCAGCTACACAGCTAGCGGGAGCTCCTACGAGCAGTACTTC
NA,TRBJ1-4,TRBV6-1,NA,CASSVDEKLFF,TGTGCCAGCAGTGTTGATGAAAAACTGTTTTTT
NA,TRBJ1-2,TRBV21-1,NA,CASSKPRQGYGYTF,TGTGCCAGCAGCAAACCAAGGCAGGGGTATGGCTACACCTTC
NA,TRBJ1-6,TRBV5-8,NA,CASSLAGGYSPLHF,TGTGCCAGCAGCTTGGCCGGGGGGTATTCACCCCTCCACTTT
NA,TRBJ2-5,TRBV18,NA,CASSPAAQETQYF,TGTGCCAGCTCACCAGCAGCCCAAGAGACCCAGTACTTC
NA,TRBJ2-7,TRBV28,NA,CASSLPGARIYEQYF,TGTGCCAGCAGCTTGCCAGGGGCCAGGATTTACGAGCAGTACTTC
NA,TRBJ1-3,TRBV6-5,NA,CASSYSGTAGNTIYF,TGTGCCAGCAGTTACTCCGGGACGGCCGGAAACACCATATATTTT
few,TRBJ2-7,TRBV2,TRBD2,CASRRLAGVSYEQYF,TGTGCCAGCAGGCGACTAGCGGGCGTCTCCTACGAGCAGTACTTC
NA,TRBJ2-7,TRBV28,NA,CASSLGPFYEQYF,TGTGCCAGCAGTTTAGGGCCTTTCTACGAGCAGTACTTC